Below, 19 T cell receptor beta chains from the same sample are listed, as sequenced in a study of T cell repertoires in cytomegalovirus infection. One entry per CDR3 protein results from TCRdb running MiXCR on the reads. The sample records about 310,000 distinct CDR3 sequences, 8% to 10% being singletons. Sequencing was performed on PBMCs. These receptors were obtained from a human donor in good health (CMV status not recorded). Some clones in this sample may be carry-over from other donors' samples.

This clonotype has a count of ten or more. The rearrangement links TRBV10-1 to TRBJ2-4; TRBD1 is a possible D gene (5 bases). Trimming stripped 8 bases from V and 9 bases from J, with 23 bases between. The CDR3 is 15 amino acids. CDR1 is WNHNN and CDR2 is SYGVQD in the germline V gene (reference sequence). DNA for the CDR3: TGCGCCAGCTCTCCAAGCCTGGCCGGGCAGGGCATTCAGTACTTC. Its translation: CASSPSLAGQGIQYF.

The V call is TRBV20-1, the J call TRBJ2-2, with D possibly matching TRBD2 (5 bases). V dropped 5 bases and J dropped 1 base, with 17 bases sitting between them. This CDR3 is built from 16 residues. Germline V gene lookup returns CDR1 DFQATT and CDR2 SNEGSKA (reference sequence). This CDR3 is CSAARAGARNTGELFF. The CDR3 region has the DNA TGCAGTGCTGCCCGGGCGGGCGCGCGGAACACCGGGGAGCTGTTTTTT.

This clonotype was seen repeatedly, ten times or more. The chain recombines TRBV5-4 with TRBJ2-2, with D unclear. Per the germline V gene, CDR1 is SGHNT and CDR2 is YYREEE (reference sequence). V was clipped by 2 bases and J by 5 bases, with 10 bases between them. The CDR3 runs to 14 residues. DNA for the CDR3: TGTGCCAGCAGCTTAAAGGGTGTGACCGGGGAGCTGTTTTTT. Its protein product is CASSLKGVTGELFF. Combining the CDR3 with reference TRBV5-4 and TRBJ2-2 gives the whole variable domain ETGVTQSPTHLIKTRGQQVTLRCSSQSGHNTVSWYQQALGQGPQFIFQYYREEENGRGNFPPRFSGLQFPNYSSELNVNALELDDSALYLCASSLKGVTGELFFGEGSRLTVL.

This chain links TRBV7-9 with TRBJ2-2; TRBD1 aligns across 8 bases. CDR1 and CDR2 (germline): SEHNR, FQNEAQ (reference sequence). This CDR3 contains 17 residues. Trimming cost V 7 bases and J 0 bases; bases outside gene matches: 10. CDR3 sequence: CASTQTGAFANTGELFF. The CDR3 coding sequence is TGTGCCAGCACACAGACAGGGGCGTTCGCGAACACCGGGGAGCTGTTTTTT.

This clonotype has more than one count but fewer than ten. The rearrangement joins TRBV2 to TRBJ2-3; 7 bases fit TRBD1. The CDR3 loop spans 12 amino acids. The germline CDR1 and CDR2 sequences are SNHLY and FYNNEI. The V and J ends lost 8 bases and 5 bases, in that order; junction bases with no gene match: 4. The CDR3 DNA sequence: TGTGCCAGCGGGGCAGGGGGAGATACGCAGTATTTT. It encodes CASGAGGDTQYF.

This chain joins TRBV7-3 and TRBJ2-1, with 7 nucleotides matching TRBD1. Germline lookup yields CDR1 SGHTA and CDR2 FQGTGA. Trimming cost V 3 bases and J 9 bases; bases outside gene matches: 11. The CDR3 sequence is 15 residues long. The CDR3 reads CASSFIRGTRSEQFF. CDR3 in DNA: TGTGCCAGCAGCTTCATCAGGGGGACGAGGAGTGAGCAGTTCTTC.

This clonotype has a handful of counts. This chain uses TRBV20-1 with TRBJ1-3, with a tentative D call TRBD1 (5 bases). The CDR3 spans 16 residues. The germline gives CDR1 DFQATT, CDR2 SNEGSKA (reference sequence). V was cut by 3 bases and J by 2 bases, with 17 bases left in between. The CDR3 sequence is CSARVGAIQAGNTIYF. CDR3 DNA: TGCAGTGCTAGGGTTGGGGCCATACAAGCTGGAAACACCATATATTTT.

The chain links TRBV13 to TRBJ2-1; no definite D call. The CDR3 is made up of 13 amino acids. V shed 4 bases and J shed 5 bases, with 9 bases lying between them. Germline values: CDR1 PRHDT, CDR2 FYEKMQ (reference sequence). The CDR3 coding sequence is TGTGCCAGCAGCTCTTACAGCCACAATGAGCAGTTCTTC. Its protein product is CASSSYSHNEQFF.

This clonotype has ten or more counts. This chain connects TRBV6-1 to TRBJ1-6; D is possibly TRBD1 (5 bases). V shed 8 bases and J shed 5 bases, with 16 bases lying between them. CDR3 size: 15 residues. Germline loops: CDR1 MNHNS, CDR2 SASEGT. The CDR3: CASRGGTGNNSPLHF. The CDR3 nucleotides read TGTGCCAGCCGGGGCGGGACTGGAAATAATTCACCCCTCCACTTT.

This clonotype showed up many times. The V and J genes are TRBV4-2 and TRBJ2-5, with D possibly being TRBD2 (5 bases). Germline V gives CDR1 LGHNA, CDR2 YNFKEQ. The CDR3 runs to 15 residues. Between the trimmed V and J ends, which lost 4 bases and 5 bases, there was a span of 17 bases. CDR3 sequence reads: CASSLSPDGGETQYF. In nucleotides, the CDR3 is TGTGCCAGCAGCCTTTCCCCGGACGGCGGGGAGACCCAGTACTTC.

V gene TRBV20-1 combines with J gene TRBJ1-5, with D hard to call. V shed 6 bases and J shed 2 bases, with 14 bases lying between them. CDR3 length equals 14 residues. CDR1 is DFQATT, CDR2 SNEGSKA, per germline (reference sequence). The CDR3, as DNA: TGCAGTGCCATACCCGGACTCGGCAATCAGCCCCAGCATTTT. Translation: CSAIPGLGNQPQHF.

The sample holds a few counts of this clonotype. CDR3 coding DNA: TGTGCCAGCAGCCTGGGGCCAGGAGAGCAGTACGTC. Translated, it gives CASSLGPGEQYV. The chain carries TRBV5-6 and TRBJ2-7; D may be TRBD1 (5 bases). V lost 4 bases to trimming and J lost 7 bases, with 12 bases between them. Germline V CDR1 and CDR2: SGHDT, YYEEEE. The CDR3 spans 12 residues.

This clonotype came up many times. CDR3 coding DNA: TGTGCCAGCAGCTTATCGGGCAGGAACTATGGCTACACCTTC. This gives the protein CASSLSGRNYGYTF. V usage is TRBV7-2 and J usage is TRBJ1-2, with D hard to call. This CDR3 comprises 14 residues. Between the trimmed V and J ends, which lost 2 bases and 2 bases, there was a span of 9 bases. Germline V gene data show CDR1 as SGHTA and CDR2 as FQGNSA.

This clonotype has ten or more counts. V usage is TRBV10-3 and J usage is TRBJ1-5; unclear D gene. Germline CDR1 reads ENHRY; CDR2 reads SYGVKD. The CDR3 loop spans 15 amino acids. With 6 bases removed from V and 0 bases from J, the gap between germline ends came to 12 bases. The CDR3 spells CAISQVDTSNQPQHF. The CDR3 nucleotides read TGTGCCATCAGCCAGGTAGATACTAGCAATCAGCCCCAGCATTTT.

This chain joins TRBV12-3 or TRBV12-4 and TRBJ2-7; D is unclear. Trimming stripped 1 base from V and 6 bases from J, with 19 bases between. The CDR3 runs to 16 residues. The CDR3 protein is CASSLGARSVYGEQYF. Written as DNA, the CDR3 is TGTGCCAGCAGTTTAGGCGCCAGGTCGGTGTACGGCGAGCAGTACTTC.

This clonotype was seen repeatedly, ten times or more. V and J are TRBV6-2 or TRBV6-3 and TRBJ2-1, with D maybe TRBD2 (6 bases). With 7 bases removed from V and 12 bases from J, the gap between germline ends came to 22 bases. The CDR3 is made up of 14 amino acids. Germline lookup yields CDR1 MNHEY and CDR2 SVGEGT. For the CDR3, the DNA is TGTGCCAGCACCCAATTCGCGGGGCTTTTAGGGCAGTTCTTC. Its protein product is CASTQFAGLLGQFF.

This clonotype came up many times. The chain combines TRBV7-9 with TRBJ2-3; TRBD2 matches 8 bases. Germline V CDR1 and CDR2: SEHNR, FQNEAQ (reference sequence). Trimming at V came to 5 bases and at J to 3 bases, leaving 4 bases not matched to a gene. The CDR3 has 14 amino acids. CDR3: CASSRGGRTDTQYF. For the CDR3, the DNA is TGTGCCAGCAGCCGGGGGGGAAGAACAGATACGCAGTATTTT.

This clonotype was detected ten times or more. The rearrangement joins TRBV14 to TRBJ2-5; D not resolved. The V end was cut by 0 bases, the J end by 4 bases, with 3 bases between. Germline CDR1 and CDR2: SGHDN and FVKESK. The CDR3 extends over 12 amino acids. The CDR3 is CASSQEGETQYF. The CDR3 region has the DNA TGTGCCAGCAGCCAAGAAGGAGAGACCCAGTACTTC.

This clonotype was seen a few times. The V call is TRBV7-9, the J call TRBJ2-3; D remains unclear. The CDR3 runs 14 residues. The ends were cut back, 2 bases at V and 0 bases at J, with 6 bases in the middle. Germline-derived CDR1 and CDR2 are SEHNR and FQNEAQ (reference sequence). The CDR3 DNA reads TGTGCCAGCAGCTTAATTCGTAGCACAGATACGCAGTATTTT. Translated: CASSLIRSTDTQYF. The variable domain in full, completed from reference TRBV7-9 and TRBJ2-3, reads DTGVSQNPRHKITKRGQNVTFRCDPISEHNRLYWYRQTLGQGPEFLTYFQNEAQLEKSRLLSDRFSAERPKGSFSTLEIQRTEQGDSAMYLCASSLIRSTDTQYFGPGTRLTVL.